The sequence of this T cell receptor beta chain was determined in a study of T cells expressing NK-cell markers. For the study at large: Seven of the eight sequenced donors were classified as HCMV-seropositive, and one was classified as seronegative. Findings of the study overall: The CD3+CD56-NKG2C+ fraction of several donors was also led by these clonotypes.

Of note for this clonotype: As yet, its antigen is unknown.

Libraries used 5'RACE template switching adding universal primer site and UMIs. TCRdb reprocessed the 5' RACE reads, keeping one entry per CDR3 protein, no DNA. The data show 500,000 to 700,000 distinct CDR3 sequences, and the top ten clones hold roughly 3.6%. The CDR3 extends over 16 amino acids. Sequencing input: blood T cells: a sorted CD56 or NKG2C T cell subset, CD4+ or CD8+ T cells, or bulk PBMC T cells (not recorded which). The chain couples TRBV12-3 or TRBV12-4 to TRBJ2-2; TCRdb returns TRBD1, unconfirmable since there is no DNA. This clonotype originated in a man between 18 and 35 years old in good health. CDR3 sequence reads: CASSLGQGTNTGELFF.